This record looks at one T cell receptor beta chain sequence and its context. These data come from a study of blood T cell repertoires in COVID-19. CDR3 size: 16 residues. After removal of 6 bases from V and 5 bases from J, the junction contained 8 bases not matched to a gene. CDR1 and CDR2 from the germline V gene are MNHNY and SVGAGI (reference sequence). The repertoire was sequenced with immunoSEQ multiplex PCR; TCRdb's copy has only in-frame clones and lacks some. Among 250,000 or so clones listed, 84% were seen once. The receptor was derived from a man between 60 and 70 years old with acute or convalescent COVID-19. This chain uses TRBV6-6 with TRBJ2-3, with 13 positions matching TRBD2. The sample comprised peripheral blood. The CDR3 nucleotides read TGTGCCAGCAGCCGAGGACTAGCGGGGGAGGGAGATACGCAGTATTTT. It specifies CASSRGLAGEGDTQYF.